This TCR beta chain was recorded in a study of T-cell reconstitution after alpha-beta-depleted transplantation in children. The library targeted TCRbeta and was prepared with unique molecular identifiers. Using its own MiXCR run on the PCR reads, TCRdb lists one record per CDR3 protein. Of 450,000 to 600,000 distinct CDR3 sequences listed, approximately 10% are singletons. Study findings and constraints: At day 60, the high TCRbeta diversity found in some patients originated from recipient T cells and thymic progenitors that had survived. Roughly two months post-transplant, alpha-beta T cells reportedly originated from several hundred graft clones that had expanded. T-cell counts and diversity at one year post-transplant came mainly from newly produced T cells.

In its sample, this clonotype was seen many times. As yet, its antigen is unknown. Sequencing used PBMCs, obtained before TCRalphabeta/CD19-depleted stem cell transplant. The sequence derives from a child aged 2 to 10 with inherited bone marrow failure, due to receive a stem cell transplant.

In nucleotides, the CDR3 is TGCGCCAGCAGCCAAGTAGTGGGATTTAGCTCCTACGAGCAGTACTTC. It yields the protein CASSQVVGFSSYEQYF. V is TRBV4-1 and J is TRBJ2-7; D is uncertain. The CDR3 runs to 16 residues. Trimming removed 1 base from V and 0 bases from J, with 13 bases in between. Germline loops: CDR1 MGHRA, CDR2 YSYEKL.